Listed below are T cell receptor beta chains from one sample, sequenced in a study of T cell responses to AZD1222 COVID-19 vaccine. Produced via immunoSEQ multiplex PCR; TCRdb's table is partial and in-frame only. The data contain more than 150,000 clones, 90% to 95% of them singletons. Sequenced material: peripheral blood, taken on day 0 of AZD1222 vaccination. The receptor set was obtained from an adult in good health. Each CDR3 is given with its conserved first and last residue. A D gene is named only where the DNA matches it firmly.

DNA: TGTGCCAGCAGCTTCGGACACAATCAGCCCCAGCATTTT
CDR3: CASSFGHNQPQHF
J: TRBJ1-5
V: TRBV7-2
D: .
length: 13

DNA: TGTGCCAGCAGTGAACAGGGTCGAGAAAAACTGTTTTTT
CDR3: CASSEQGREKLFF
J: TRBJ1-4
V: TRBV2
D: .
length: 13

DNA: TGTGCCAGCAGCTTAGAATCGGGGGGGTTCATGAACACTGAAGCTTTCTTT
CDR3: CASSLESGGFMNTEAFF
J: TRBJ1-1
V: TRBV11-2
D: .
length: 17

DNA: TGTGCCAGCACTCAGAGGGGGGGGCGTTACAATGAGCAGTTCTTC
CDR3: CASTQRGGRYNEQFF
J: TRBJ2-1
V: TRBV7-2
D: .
length: 15

DNA: TGTGCCAGCAGCCAGGGACAGACCTACAATGAGCAGTTCTTC
CDR3: CASSQGQTYNEQFF
J: TRBJ2-1
V: TRBV5-6
D: TRBD1
length: 14

DNA: TGTGCCAGCAGTGAAGCGCTTCTCGGAGCCAATGAGCAGTTCTTC
CDR3: CASSEALLGANEQFF
J: TRBJ2-1
V: TRBV2
D: .
length: 15

DNA: TGTGCCAGCAGTTACGTACCGGGCACAGATACGCAGTATTTT
CDR3: CASSYVPGTDTQYF
J: TRBJ2-3
V: TRBV6-5
D: .
length: 14

DNA: TGTGCCAGCAGTGGAGGACTAGCGGGAAGTTCCACCGGGGAGCTGTTTTTT
CDR3: CASSGGLAGSSTGELFF
J: TRBJ2-2
V: TRBV2
D: TRBD2
length: 17

DNA: TGTGCCAGCAGCCCGACAGGGGCTCCTCGAGCACCCCTCCACTTT
CDR3: CASSPTGAPRAPLHF
J: TRBJ1-6
V: TRBV11-2
D: TRBD1
length: 15

DNA: TGTGCCAGCAGTTTATTTCGTCTGAGCTATAATTCACCCCTCCACTTT
CDR3: CASSLFRLSYNSPLHF
J: TRBJ1-6
V: TRBV28
D: .
length: 16

DNA: TGTGCCAGCAGCTTTACGAACACTGAAGCTTTCTTT
CDR3: CASSFTNTEAFF
J: TRBJ1-1
V: TRBV7-2
D: .
length: 12

DNA: TGCGCCAGCAGCTTGGCTTTGGGCTCTGAAGCTTTCTTT
CDR3: CASSLALGSEAFF
J: TRBJ1-1
V: TRBV5-1
D: .
length: 13

DNA: TGTGCCATCAGGGACTACACCTACGAGCAGTACTTC
CDR3: CAIRDYTYEQYF
J: TRBJ2-7
V: TRBV10-3
D: .
length: 12

DNA: TGTGCCAGCAGCGTAGCTACCAGGCTCCAGGCCAACGTCCTGACTTTC
CDR3: CASSVATRLQANVLTF
J: TRBJ2-6
V: TRBV9
D: .
length: 16

DNA: TGTGCCAGCACACCAGCGGGAGCTTTAAACGAGCAGTACTTC
CDR3: CASTPAGALNEQYF
J: TRBJ2-7
V: TRBV6-5
D: TRBD2
length: 14

DNA: TGTGCCAGCAGTCCCAGGGACAGCACTATGAACACTGAAGCTTTCTTT
CDR3: CASSPRDSTMNTEAFF
J: TRBJ1-1
V: TRBV27
D: TRBD1
length: 16

DNA: TGTGCCAGCAGCTTAAGGGGGGGTCTGGACGAGCAGTACTTC
CDR3: CASSLRGGLDEQYF
J: TRBJ2-7
V: TRBV11-2
D: .
length: 14

DNA: TGTGCCAGCAGCTCCCCAGGGCCAGCTAACTATGGCTACACCTTC
CDR3: CASSSPGPANYGYTF
J: TRBJ1-2
V: TRBV7-2
D: .
length: 15

DNA: TGTGCCAGCAGCCAGGCGGGTCCTGGTGGCAAAAACATTCAGTACTTC
CDR3: CASSQAGPGGKNIQYF
J: TRBJ2-4
V: TRBV5-4
D: .
length: 16

DNA: TGTGCCAGCAGCCAGGCAGGGCAGCCGCCTTACGAGCAGTACTTC
CDR3: CASSQAGQPPYEQYF
J: TRBJ2-7
V: TRBV3-1/TRBV3-2
D: .
length: 15

DNA: TGTGCCAGCAGTTTAGGAAGGGGGCCCTACGAGCAGTACTTC
CDR3: CASSLGRGPYEQYF
J: TRBJ2-7
V: TRBV28
D: TRBD1
length: 14

DNA: TGCGCCAGCAGCCAAGACGGTCGAGCGGGCCACGAGCAGTACTTC
CDR3: CASSQDGRAGHEQYF
J: TRBJ2-7
V: TRBV4-3
D: .
length: 15

DNA: TGTGCCACCAGTGATTTGAACAGTCCGGTCGGGGAGCTGTTTTTT
CDR3: CATSDLNSPVGELFF
J: TRBJ2-2
V: TRBV24-1
D: .
length: 15

DNA: TGTGCCAGCAGCTTAGGGGGTGCGACTAGCGCTTACGAGACCCAGTACTTC
CDR3: CASSLGGATSAYETQYF
J: TRBJ2-5
V: TRBV7-9
D: TRBD2
length: 17

DNA: TGTGCCATCAGTACAGGAAACACCATATATTTT
CDR3: CAISTGNTIYF
J: TRBJ1-3
V: TRBV10-3
D: .
length: 11

DNA: TGTGCTAGTGGTTGGGGGCTAGAAGACAGGGCGAACACCGGGGAGCTGTTTTTT
CDR3: CASGWGLEDRANTGELFF
J: TRBJ2-2
V: TRBV12-5
D: TRBD1
length: 18

DNA: TGTGCCAGCAGTTTCCGGGGGGGCAGGGGTCAGCCCCAGCATTTT
CDR3: CASSFRGGRGQPQHF
J: TRBJ1-5
V: TRBV28
D: .
length: 15

DNA: TGTGCCAGTAGTCTTGACAGGGTCAATCAGCCCCAGCATTTT
CDR3: CASSLDRVNQPQHF
J: TRBJ1-5
V: TRBV19
D: TRBD1
length: 14

DNA: TGTGCCAGTAGTATCGGGGGTGGCACTGAAGCTTTCTTT
CDR3: CASSIGGGTEAFF
J: TRBJ1-1
V: TRBV19
D: .
length: 13

DNA: TGTGCCAGCAGGGGTCTCCAACAACCTCTCTACGAGCAGTACTTC
CDR3: CASRGLQQPLYEQYF
J: TRBJ2-7
V: TRBV27
D: .
length: 15

DNA: TGCAGCGTTGGTACCGGGACCCATGACTATGGCTACACCTTC
CDR3: CSVGTGTHDYGYTF
J: TRBJ1-2
V: TRBV29-1
D: .
length: 14

DNA: TGCGCCAGCAGCCAAGAAGTGTCTAGCGGGAGAAAGTCCTACAATGAGCAGTTCTTC
CDR3: CASSQEVSSGRKSYNEQFF
J: TRBJ2-1
V: TRBV4-3
D: TRBD2
length: 19